The present T cell receptor (beta chain) was sequenced within a study of blood T cell repertoires in COVID-19. Some clones are missing from TCRdb's copy, which holds only in-frame ones; the method was immunoSEQ multiplex PCR. This sample has some 350,000 clones, with roughly 84% found just once. Unmatched junction bases numbered 4, after V lost 6 bases and J lost 1 base. CDR1 is MRHNA, CDR2 SNTAGT, per germline. The CDR3 sequence is 15 residues long. The sequencing input was PBMCs or T cells enriched from blood (not recorded which). The sequence was collected from a woman in her twenties or thirties who had recovered from COVID-19. This sequence joins TRBV6-4 and TRBJ2-2; 8 bases map to TRBD1. The CDR3 sequence is CASSPGTGNTGELFF. CDR3 sequence (DNA): TGTGCCAGCAGCCCCGGGACAGGGAACACCGGGGAGCTGTTTTTT.